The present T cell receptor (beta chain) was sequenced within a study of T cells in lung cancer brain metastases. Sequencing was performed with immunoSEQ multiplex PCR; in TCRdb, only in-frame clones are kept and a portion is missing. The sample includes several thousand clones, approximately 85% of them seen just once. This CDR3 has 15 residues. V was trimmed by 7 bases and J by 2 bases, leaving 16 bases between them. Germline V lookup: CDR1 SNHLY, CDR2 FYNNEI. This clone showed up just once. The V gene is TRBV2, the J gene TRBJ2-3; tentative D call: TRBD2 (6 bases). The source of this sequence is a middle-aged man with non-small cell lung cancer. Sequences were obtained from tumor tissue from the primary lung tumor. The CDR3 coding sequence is TGTGCCAGCACTGAGAGGGAGGTCCTCACAGATACGCAGTATTTT. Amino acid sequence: CASTEREVLTDTQYF.